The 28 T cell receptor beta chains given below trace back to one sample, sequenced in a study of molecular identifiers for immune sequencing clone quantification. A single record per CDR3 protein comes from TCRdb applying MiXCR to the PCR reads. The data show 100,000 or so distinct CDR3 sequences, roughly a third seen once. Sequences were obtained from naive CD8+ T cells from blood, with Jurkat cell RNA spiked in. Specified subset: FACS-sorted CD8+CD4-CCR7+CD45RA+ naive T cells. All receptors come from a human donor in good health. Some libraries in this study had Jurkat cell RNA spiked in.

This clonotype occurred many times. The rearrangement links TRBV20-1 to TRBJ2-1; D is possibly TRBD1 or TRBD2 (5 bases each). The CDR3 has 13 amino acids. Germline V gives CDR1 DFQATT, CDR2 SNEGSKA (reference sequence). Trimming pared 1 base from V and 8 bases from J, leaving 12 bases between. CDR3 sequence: CSARGQRFYEQFF. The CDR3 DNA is TGCAGTGCTAGAGGACAGCGGTTCTATGAGCAGTTCTTC.

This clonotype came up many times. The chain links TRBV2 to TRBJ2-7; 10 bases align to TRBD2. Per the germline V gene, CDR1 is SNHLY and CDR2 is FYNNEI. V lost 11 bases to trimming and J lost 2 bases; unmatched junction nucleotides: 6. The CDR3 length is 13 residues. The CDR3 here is CAGGTSVTYEQYF. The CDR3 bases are TGTGCCGGAGGGACTAGCGTAACCTACGAGCAGTACTTC.

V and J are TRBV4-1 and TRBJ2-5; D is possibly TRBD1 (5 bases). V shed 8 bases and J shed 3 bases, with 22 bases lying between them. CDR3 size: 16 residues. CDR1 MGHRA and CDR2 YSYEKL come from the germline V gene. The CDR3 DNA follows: TGCGCCAGCCGCCCCCTGGGGCAGGAGTCCGAAGAGACCCAGTACTTC. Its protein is CASRPLGQESEETQYF.

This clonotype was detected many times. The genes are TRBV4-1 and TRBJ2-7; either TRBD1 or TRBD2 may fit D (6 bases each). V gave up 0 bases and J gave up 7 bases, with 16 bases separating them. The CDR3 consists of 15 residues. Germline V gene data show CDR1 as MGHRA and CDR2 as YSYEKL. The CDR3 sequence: CASSQDPTGRLEQYF. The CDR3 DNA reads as TGCGCCAGCAGCCAAGATCCAACAGGGAGGTTAGAGCAGTACTTC.

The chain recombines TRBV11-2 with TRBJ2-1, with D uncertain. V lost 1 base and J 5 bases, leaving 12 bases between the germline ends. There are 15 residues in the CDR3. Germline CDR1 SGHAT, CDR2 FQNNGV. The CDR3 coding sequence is TGTGCCAGCAGCTTAGCGTCGTACATAAACAATGAGCAGTTCTTC. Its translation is CASSLASYINNEQFF.

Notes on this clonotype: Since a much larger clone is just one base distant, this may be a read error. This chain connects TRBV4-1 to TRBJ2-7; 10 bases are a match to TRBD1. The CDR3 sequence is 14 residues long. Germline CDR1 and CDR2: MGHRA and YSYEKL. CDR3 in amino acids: CASSPGQGPIELYF. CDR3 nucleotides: TGCGCCAGCAGTCCGGGACAGGGGCCAATCGAGCTGTACTTC.

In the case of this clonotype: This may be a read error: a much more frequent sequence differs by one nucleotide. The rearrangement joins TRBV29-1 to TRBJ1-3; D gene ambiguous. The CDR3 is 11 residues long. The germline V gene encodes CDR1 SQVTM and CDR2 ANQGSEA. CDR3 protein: CSVHYGNTKYF. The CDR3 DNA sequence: TGCAGCGTTCATTACGGAAACACCAAATATTTT.

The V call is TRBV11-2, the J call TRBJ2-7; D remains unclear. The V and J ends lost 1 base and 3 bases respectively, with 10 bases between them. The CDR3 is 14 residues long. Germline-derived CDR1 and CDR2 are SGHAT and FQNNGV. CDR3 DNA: TGTGCCAGCAGCTTAGGGGTAGGCGGCTACGAGCAGTACTTC. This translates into CASSLGVGGYEQYF.

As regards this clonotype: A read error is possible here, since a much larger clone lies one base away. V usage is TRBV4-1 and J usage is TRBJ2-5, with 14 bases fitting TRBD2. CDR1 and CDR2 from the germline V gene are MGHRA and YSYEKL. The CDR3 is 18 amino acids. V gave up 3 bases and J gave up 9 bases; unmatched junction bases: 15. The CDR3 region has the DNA TGCGCCAGCAGCCAGAAAGGGACTAGCGGGAGTTGGCGGGAGCCCCAGTACTTC. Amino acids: CASSQKGTSGSWREPQYF.

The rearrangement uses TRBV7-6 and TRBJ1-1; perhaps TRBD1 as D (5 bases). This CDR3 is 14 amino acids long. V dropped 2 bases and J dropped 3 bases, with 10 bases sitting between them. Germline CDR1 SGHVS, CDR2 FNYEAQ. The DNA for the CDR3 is TGTGCCAGCAGCTTATCGGGGGTTGACACTGAAGCTTTCTTT. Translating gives CASSLSGVDTEAFF.

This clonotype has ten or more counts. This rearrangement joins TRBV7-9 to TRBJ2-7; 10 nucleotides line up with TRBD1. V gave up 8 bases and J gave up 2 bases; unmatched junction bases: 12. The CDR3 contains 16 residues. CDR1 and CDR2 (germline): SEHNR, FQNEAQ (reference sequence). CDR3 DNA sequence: TGTGCCAGCCTGGGGAATTCCGGGACAGGGGCCTACGAGCAGTACTTC. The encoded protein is CASLGNSGTGAYEQYF.

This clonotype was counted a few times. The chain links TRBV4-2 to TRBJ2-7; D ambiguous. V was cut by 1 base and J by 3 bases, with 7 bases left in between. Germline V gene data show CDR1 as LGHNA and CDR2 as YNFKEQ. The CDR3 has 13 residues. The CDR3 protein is CASSQGISYEQYF. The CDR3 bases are TGTGCCAGCAGCCAAGGTATTAGCTACGAGCAGTACTTC.

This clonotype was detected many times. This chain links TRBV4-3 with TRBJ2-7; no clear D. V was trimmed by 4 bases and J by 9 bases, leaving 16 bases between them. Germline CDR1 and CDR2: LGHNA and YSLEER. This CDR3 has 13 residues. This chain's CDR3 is CASSLRSKVGQYF. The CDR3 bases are TGCGCCAGCAGCCTTAGGTCGAAAGTAGGGCAGTACTTC.

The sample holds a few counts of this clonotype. The CDR3 is CSVGEGATEQYF. The CDR3 coding sequence is TGCAGCGTTGGGGAGGGGGCAACCGAGCAGTACTTC. V is TRBV29-1 and J is TRBJ2-7, with D possibly being TRBD1 or TRBD2 (7 bases each). V was pared by 4 bases and J by 6 bases, with 13 bases between. There are 12 residues in the CDR3. CDR1 SQVTM and CDR2 ANQGSEA come from the germline V gene.

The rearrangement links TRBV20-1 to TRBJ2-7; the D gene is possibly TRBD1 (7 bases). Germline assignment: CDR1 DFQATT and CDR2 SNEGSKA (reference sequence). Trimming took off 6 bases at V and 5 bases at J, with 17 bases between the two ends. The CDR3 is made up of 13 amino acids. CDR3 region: CSARDQGGNEQYF. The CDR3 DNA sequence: TGCAGTGCAAGGGACCAGGGGGGCAACGAGCAGTACTTC.

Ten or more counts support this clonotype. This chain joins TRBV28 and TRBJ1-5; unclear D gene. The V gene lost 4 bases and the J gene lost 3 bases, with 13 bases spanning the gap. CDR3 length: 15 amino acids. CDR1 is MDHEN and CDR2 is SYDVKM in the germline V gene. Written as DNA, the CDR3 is TGTGCCAGCAGTTGGGGTCCGGGCTCCAATCAGCCCCAGCATTTT. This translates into CASSWGPGSNQPQHF.

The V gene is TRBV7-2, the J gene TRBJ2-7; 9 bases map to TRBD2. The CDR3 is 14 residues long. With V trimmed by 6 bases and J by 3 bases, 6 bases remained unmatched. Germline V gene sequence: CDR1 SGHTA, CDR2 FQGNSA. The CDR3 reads CASSLAGLYYEQYF. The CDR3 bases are TGTGCCAGCAGTCTAGCGGGACTCTACTACGAGCAGTACTTC.

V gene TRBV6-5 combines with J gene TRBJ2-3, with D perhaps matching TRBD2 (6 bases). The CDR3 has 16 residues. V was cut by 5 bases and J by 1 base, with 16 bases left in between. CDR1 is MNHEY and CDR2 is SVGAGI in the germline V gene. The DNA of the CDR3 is TGTGCCAGCAGTCTCAATAGCGGACCCGGCACAGATACGCAGTATTTT. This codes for CASSLNSGPGTDTQYF.

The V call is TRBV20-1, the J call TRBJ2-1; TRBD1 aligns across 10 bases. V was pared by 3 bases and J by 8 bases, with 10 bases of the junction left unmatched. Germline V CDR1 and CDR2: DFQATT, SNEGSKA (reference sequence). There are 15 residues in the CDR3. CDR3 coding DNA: TGCAGTGCTAGGGTGACAGGGGGCGCGTGGGATGAGCAGTTCTTC. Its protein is CSARVTGGAWDEQFF.

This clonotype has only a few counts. Written as DNA, the CDR3 is TGCAGCGTTGAAGGTACTAGTCGCAATGAGCAGTTCTTC. This codes for CSVEGTSRNEQFF. This chain uses TRBV29-1 with TRBJ2-1, with a weak D call TRBD2 (5 bases). Germline V gene lookup returns CDR1 SQVTM and CDR2 ANQGSEA. V was pared by 1 base and J by 6 bases, with 10 bases between. The CDR3 extends over 13 amino acids.

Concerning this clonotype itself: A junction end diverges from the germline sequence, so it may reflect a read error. The CDR3 region is CASRDRVIQTQHF. CDR3 DNA: TGTGCCAGCCGGGACAGGGTCATTCAGACCCAGCATTTT. V usage is TRBV6-2 or TRBV6-3 and J usage is TRBJ1-5, with 9 bases matching TRBD1. The CDR3 is made up of 13 amino acids. The germline CDR1 and CDR2 sequences are MNHEY and SVGEGT.

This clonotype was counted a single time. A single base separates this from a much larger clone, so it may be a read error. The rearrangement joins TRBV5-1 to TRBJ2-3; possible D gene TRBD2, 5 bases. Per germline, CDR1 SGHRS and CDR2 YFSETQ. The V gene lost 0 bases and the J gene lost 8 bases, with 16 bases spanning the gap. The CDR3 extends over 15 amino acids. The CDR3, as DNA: TGCGCCAGCAGCTTGGCCGCTCTAGCTTCTGTTACGCAGTATTTT. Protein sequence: CASSLAALASVTQYF.

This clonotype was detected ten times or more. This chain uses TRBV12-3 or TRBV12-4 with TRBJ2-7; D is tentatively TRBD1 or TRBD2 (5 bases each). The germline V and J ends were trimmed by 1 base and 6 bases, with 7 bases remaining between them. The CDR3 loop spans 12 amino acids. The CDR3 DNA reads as TGTGCCAGCAGTTTAGTGGGGGTCGAGCAGTACTTC. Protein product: CASSLVGVEQYF.

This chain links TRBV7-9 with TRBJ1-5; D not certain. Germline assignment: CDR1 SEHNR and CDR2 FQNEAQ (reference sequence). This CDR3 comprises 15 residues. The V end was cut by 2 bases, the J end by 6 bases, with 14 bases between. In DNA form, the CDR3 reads TGTGCCAGCAGCTTATTCCCGCAGGAGCCTCAGCCCCAGCATTTT. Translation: CASSLFPQEPQPQHF.

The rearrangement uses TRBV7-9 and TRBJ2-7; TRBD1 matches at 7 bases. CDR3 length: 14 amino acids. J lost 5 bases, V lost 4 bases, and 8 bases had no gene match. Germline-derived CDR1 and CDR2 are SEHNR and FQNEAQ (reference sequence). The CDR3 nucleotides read TGTGCCAGCAGCTCCCCGGGACAGCGCCACGAGCAGTACTTC. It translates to CASSSPGQRHEQYF.

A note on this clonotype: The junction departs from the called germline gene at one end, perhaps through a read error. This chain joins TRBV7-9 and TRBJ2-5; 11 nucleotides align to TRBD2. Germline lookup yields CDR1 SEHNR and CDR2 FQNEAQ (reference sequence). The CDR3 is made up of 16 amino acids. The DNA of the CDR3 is TGTGCCAGCAGTTTCAGGACTAGCGGGTCACGAGAGCCCCAGTACTTC. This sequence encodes CASSFRTSGSREPQYF. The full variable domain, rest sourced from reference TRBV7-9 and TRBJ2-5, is DTGVSQNPRHKITKRGQNVTFRCDPISEHNRLYWYRQTLGQGPEFLTYFQNEAQLEKSRLLSDRFSAERPKGSFSTLEIQRTEQGDSAMYLCASSFRTSGSREPQYFGPGTRLLVL.

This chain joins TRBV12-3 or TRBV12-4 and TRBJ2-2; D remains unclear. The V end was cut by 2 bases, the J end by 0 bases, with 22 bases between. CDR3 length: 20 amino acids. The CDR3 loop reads CASSLISRYSSRPNTGELFF. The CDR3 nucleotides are TGTGCCAGCAGTTTAATCAGTCGTTACAGCTCCCGACCGAACACCGGGGAGCTGTTTTTT.

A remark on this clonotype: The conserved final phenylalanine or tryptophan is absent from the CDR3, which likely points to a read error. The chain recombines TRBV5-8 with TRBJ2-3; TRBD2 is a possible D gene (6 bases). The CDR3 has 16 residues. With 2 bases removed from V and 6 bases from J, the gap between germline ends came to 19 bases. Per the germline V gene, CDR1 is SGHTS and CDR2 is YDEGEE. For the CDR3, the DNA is TGTGCCAGCAGCTTACAGGAGAGACTAGTTTTGGATACGCAGTATTTA. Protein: CASSLQERLVLDTQYL.